Listed here are 25 T cell receptor beta chains from one sample, sequenced in a study of blood T cell repertoires in COVID-19. The table came from immunoSEQ multiplex PCR; TCRdb's copy has only in-frame clones and leaves some out. The repertoire consists of some 290,000 clones, with 90% occurring once and the leading ten covering about 1%. Sequences were obtained from peripheral blood. All receptors come from a woman in her thirties or forties with COVID-19, enrolled during active disease.

The V and J genes are TRBV28 and TRBJ1-4, with 9 bases aligning to TRBD1. CDR1 and CDR2 (germline): MDHEN, SYDVKM. The length of the CDR3 is 14 residues. With V trimmed by 5 bases and J by 7 bases, 5 bases remained unmatched. In DNA, the CDR3 is TGTGCCAGCAGTATTGACAGGGGGTTTGAAAAACTGTTTTTT. Protein sequence: CASSIDRGFEKLFF.

The gene calls are TRBV19 and TRBJ1-2; D not certain. This CDR3 is 13 amino acids long. V lost 7 bases and J lost 4, with 13 bases in between. CDR1 is LNHDA, CDR2 SQIVND, per germline (reference sequence). In DNA, the CDR3 is TGTGCCAGTAATCGAGGAGACCCCTATGGCTACACCTTC. Residues: CASNRGDPYGYTF.

The gene calls are TRBV6-6 and TRBJ2-3; TRBD1 matches at 8 bases. The V and J ends lost 5 bases and 2 bases, in that order; junction bases with no gene match: 12. Germline values: CDR1 MNHNY, CDR2 SVGAGI (reference sequence). The CDR3 contains 17 residues. CDR3 residues: CASSPDRAELNTDTQYF. The CDR3 nucleotides read TGTGCCAGCAGTCCGGACAGGGCGGAATTGAACACAGATACGCAGTATTTT.

V and J are TRBV7-9 and TRBJ2-6, with 9 bases fitting TRBD1. The CDR3 is 15 residues long. CDR1 and CDR2 (germline): SEHNR, FQNEAQ (reference sequence). The junction had 0 bases not matched to a gene; V was cut back by 4 bases and J by 2 bases. The CDR3 region is CASSWDRAGANVLTF. The CDR3 DNA follows: TGTGCCAGCAGCTGGGACAGGGCTGGGGCCAACGTCCTGACTTTC. Supplemented by reference TRBV7-9 and TRBJ2-6, the full variable domain reads DTGVSQNPRHKITKRGQNVTFRCDPISEHNRLYWYRQTLGQGPEFLTYFQNEAQLEKSRLLSDRFSAERPKGSFSTLEIQRTEQGDSAMYLCASSWDRAGANVLTFGAGSRLTVL.

V usage is TRBV27 and J usage is TRBJ2-7; D possibly corresponds to TRBD2 (6 bases). CDR3 length: 14 amino acids. Germline V gene sequence: CDR1 MNHEY, CDR2 SMNVEV (reference sequence). V gave up 3 bases and J gave up 4 bases, with 13 bases separating them. CDR3 in DNA: TGTGCCAGCAGTTTCGGGGACGGGGGATACGAGCAGTACTTC. This gives the protein CASSFGDGGYEQYF.

The rearrangement joins TRBV7-2 to TRBJ1-3; 7 bases fit TRBD1. From germline, CDR1 is SGHTA and CDR2 FQGNSA. The CDR3 is 17 amino acids. Trimming cost V 1 base and J 0 bases; bases outside gene matches: 6. The CDR3: CASSLVPGQLSGNTIYF. The DNA for the CDR3 is TGTGCCAGCAGCTTAGTCCCGGGACAGCTCTCTGGAAACACCATATATTTT.

This clone was detected only a few times. CDR3 in DNA: TGTGCCACCGGACCGGGACAGGGTAATCAGCCCCAGCATTTT. This translates into CATGPGQGNQPQHF. The chain has TRBV19 and TRBJ1-5; 9 nucleotides align to TRBD1. The CDR3 covers 14 residues. CDR1 LNHDA and CDR2 SQIVND come from the germline V gene (reference sequence). V lost 10 bases and J lost 4; bases outside the gene matches: 8.

This chain uses TRBV4-2 with TRBJ2-5; 9 nucleotides agree with TRBD2. V gave up 4 bases and J gave up 2 bases; unmatched junction bases: 5. Germline V lookup: CDR1 LGHNA, CDR2 YNFKEQ. This CDR3 region has 15 residues. The CDR3 here is CASSRRTSEQETQYF. The CDR3 DNA reads TGTGCCAGCAGCCGCCGGACTAGCGAACAAGAGACCCAGTACTTC.

The V and J genes are TRBV3-1 (or the pseudogene TRBV3-2) and TRBJ2-1; 9 positions match TRBD2. Germline CDR1 is LGHDT and CDR2 is YNNKEL (reference sequence). The CDR3 sequence is 16 residues long. V shed 0 bases and J 6 bases; nucleotides not matched to a gene: 6. In DNA form, the CDR3 reads TGTGCCAGCAGCCAAGAAGGGACTAGCTTTTCCAATGAGCAGTTCTTC. Encoded protein: CASSQEGTSFSNEQFF.

Comment on this clone: The same CDR3 is also encoded by other DNA sequences in this sample. This chain joins TRBV4-3 and TRBJ2-3; 8 bases line up with TRBD2. Trimming at V came to 0 bases and at J to 0 bases, leaving 5 bases not matched to a gene. The CDR3 is made up of 17 amino acids. CDR1 and CDR2 from the germline V gene are LGHNA and YSLEER. This CDR3 is CASSQDFPSGSTDTQYF. CDR3 coding DNA: TGCGCCAGCAGCCAAGATTTCCCTAGCGGGAGCACAGATACGCAGTATTTT.

The chain combines TRBV5-6 with TRBJ1-1; D is uncertain. Germline V CDR1 and CDR2: SGHDT, YYEEEE. V dropped 2 bases and J dropped 4 bases, with 6 bases sitting between them. The CDR3 consists of 12 residues. The CDR3 DNA is TGTGCCAGCAGCTTCGGTGGCACTGAAGCTTTCTTT. Translated, it gives CASSFGGTEAFF.

The chain is built from TRBV27 and TRBJ2-3; a weak D match, TRBD2 (5 bases). This CDR3 contains 14 residues. Germline CDR1 MNHEY, CDR2 SMNVEV (reference sequence). The V end lost 3 bases, the J end lost 5 bases, and 12 bases lay between the germline ends. The CDR3 sequence: CASSFRDHLDTQYF. The CDR3 DNA reads as TGTGCCAGCAGTTTCCGGGATCATTTAGATACGCAGTATTTT.

V gene TRBV18 combines with J gene TRBJ2-7, with 7 bases that match TRBD2. Per germline, CDR1 KGHSH and CDR2 LQKENI. This CDR3 spans 12 amino acids. The junction had 3 bases not matched to a gene; V was cut back by 4 bases and J by 6 bases. The CDR3 region is CASSRPGGEQYF. Written as DNA, the CDR3 is TGTGCCAGCTCACGCCCGGGGGGCGAGCAGTACTTC.

CDR3 amino acids: CASSLLSGAIQETQYF. For the CDR3, the DNA is TGTGCCAGCAGTTTACTTAGCGGGGCCATCCAAGAGACCCAGTACTTC. J is TRBJ2-5 and V is TRBV28, with TRBD2 identical over 8 bases. Germline V gene data show CDR1 as MDHEN and CDR2 as SYDVKM. The CDR3 extends over 16 amino acids. Unmatched junction bases numbered 6, after V lost 2 bases and J lost 1 base.

The chain recombines TRBV28 with TRBJ2-1; 12 bases line up with TRBD2. This CDR3 has 17 residues. The germline gives CDR1 MDHEN, CDR2 SYDVKM. V was pared by 4 bases and J by 4 bases, with 8 bases of the junction left unmatched. CDR3 nucleotide sequence: TGTGCCAGCAGTTCAACTCTCGGACTAGCGGGGTACAATGAGCAGTTCTTC. This codes for CASSSTLGLAGYNEQFF.

The gene calls are TRBV5-1 and TRBJ1-1; no reliable D call. The CDR3 contains 14 residues. With 6 bases removed from V and 0 bases from J, the gap between germline ends came to 12 bases. Per the germline V gene, CDR1 is SGHRS and CDR2 is YFSETQ. The CDR3: CASKPAGMNTEAFF. The CDR3 bases are TGCGCCAGCAAGCCAGCGGGTATGAACACTGAAGCTTTCTTT. The full variable domain, with the rest looked up from reference TRBV5-1 and TRBJ1-1, is KAGVTQTPRYLIKTRGQQVTLSCSPISGHRSVSWYQQTPGQGLQFLFEYFSETQRNKGNFPGRFSGRQFSNSRSEMNVSTLELGDSALYLCASKPAGMNTEAFFGQGTRLTVV.

This clone was observed a few times. The rearrangement links TRBV19 to TRBJ2-4, with unresolved D. The CDR3 covers 15 residues. The germline V and J ends were trimmed by 0 bases and 0 bases, with 6 bases remaining between them. Germline CDR1 is LNHDA and CDR2 is SQIVND (reference sequence). The CDR3 is CASSIDKIAKNIQYF. Here the CDR3 DNA reads TGTGCCAGTAGTATAGATAAAATAGCCAAAAACATTCAGTACTTC.

The chain recombines TRBV12-3 or TRBV12-4 with TRBJ2-1; unclear D gene. The CDR3 is 13 residues long. Trimming took off 3 bases at V and 5 bases at J, with 8 bases between the two ends. The chain's CDR3 is CASSLSQHNEQFF. In DNA form, the CDR3 reads TGTGCCAGCAGTTTGTCACAACACAATGAGCAGTTCTTC.

This sequence joins TRBV5-1 and TRBJ1-1; D might be TRBD1 (5 bases). The V gene's germline CDR1 is SGHRS and CDR2 YFSETQ. With 4 bases removed from V and 4 bases from J, the gap between germline ends came to 14 bases. This CDR3 is built from 14 residues. DNA for the CDR3: TGCGCCAGCAGCGGGGGGGTTTCGTCCACTGAAGCTTTCTTT. It specifies CASSGGVSSTEAFF.

The chain uses TRBV10-3 and TRBJ1-3; TRBD1 is a possible D gene (5 bases). The germline CDR1 and CDR2 sequences are ENHRY and SYGVKD. The ends were cut back, 9 bases at V and 6 bases at J, with 15 bases in the middle. This CDR3 contains 13 residues. The CDR3 region is CAMTTGIENTIYF. The CDR3 DNA reads as TGTGCCATGACCACAGGAATCGAAAACACCATATATTTT.

The genes are TRBV7-8 and TRBJ1-2, with a weak D call TRBD1 (5 bases). Germline V gene lookup returns CDR1 SGHVS and CDR2 FQNEAQ. V lost 3 bases and J 3 bases, leaving 14 bases between the germline ends. CDR3 length equals 15 residues. The CDR3 sequence: CASSLGFGGDYGYTF. In DNA form, the CDR3 reads TGTGCCAGCAGCTTGGGGTTCGGAGGGGACTATGGCTACACCTTC.

This clone was seen a single time. The genes are TRBV19 and TRBJ1-5; 8 positions match TRBD1. There are 15 residues in the CDR3. Germline values: CDR1 LNHDA, CDR2 SQIVND (reference sequence). Trimming removed 5 bases from V and 5 bases from J; junction bases left unmatched: 8. The CDR3 DNA reads as TGTGCCAGTAGTTTTAATGGACAGGGCGATCAGCCCCAGCATTTT. Its protein product is CASSFNGQGDQPQHF. The complete variable domain, with remaining parts taken from reference TRBV19 and TRBJ1-5, reads DGGITQSPKYLFRKEGQNVTLSCEQNLNHDAMYWYRQDPGQGLRLIYYSQIVNDFQKGDIAEGYSVSREKKESFPLTVTSAQKNPTAFYLCASSFNGQGDQPQHFGDGTRLSIL.

Remarks on this clone: Other DNA sequences from this sample encode an identical CDR3 as well. The J gene is TRBJ2-1, the V gene TRBV19; no clear D. V was cut by 2 bases and J by 9 bases, with 14 bases left in between. The CDR3 is made up of 14 amino acids. CDR1 and CDR2 (germline): LNHDA, SQIVND (reference sequence). For the CDR3, the DNA is TGTGCCAGTAGTATATCACGTGGAGATAGTGAGCAGTTCTTC. As protein: CASSISRGDSEQFF.

The chain carries TRBV7-3 and TRBJ2-3, with unresolved D. V lost 4 bases to trimming and J lost 0 bases, with 11 bases between them. From germline, CDR1 is SGHTA and CDR2 FQGTGA. The CDR3 totals 15 residues. In nucleotides, the CDR3 is TGTGCCAGCAGCTCTGTTCTCGGGAGCACAGATACGCAGTATTTT. This encodes CASSSVLGSTDTQYF.

This rearrangement joins TRBV5-4 to TRBJ2-1, with D uncertain. The CDR3 spans 16 residues. V lost 0 bases, J lost 1 base, and 11 bases lay in between. Germline V gives CDR1 SGHNT, CDR2 YYREEE (reference sequence). The CDR3 DNA follows: TGTGCCAGCAGCTTGGGCAGGATGGTTTCCTACAATGAGCAGTTCTTC. Residues: CASSLGRMVSYNEQFF.